This T cell receptor beta chain originates from a study of shared clonotypes between healthy human individuals. The overall study: In total, the donors were a couple of women and three men aged 18 to 49.

Using immunoSEQ multiplex PCR, the repertoire was profiled, and TCRdb retains in-frame clones only, with some absent. The profile shows 650,000 to 750,000 clones, around 72% of them singletons. The length of the CDR3 is 15 residues. V lost 5 bases to trimming and J lost 6 bases, with 17 bases between them. Germline V CDR1 and CDR2: MNHNS, SASEGT. On this clone itself: Its target is unknown.

Broader study findings: Rarefaction curves obtained for sorted subsets showed sequencing incomplete despite large depth. Apart from blood, nothing was sampled; tissue repertoires likely differ. Naive subsets usually exceeded memory subsets in estimated richness.

This TCR derives from a woman in her 30s in good health. What was sequenced was memory CD4+ T cells sorted from blood. Described subset: CD45RA-negative fraction. The V call is TRBV6-1, the J call TRBJ1-5; D remains unclear. The CDR3 loop reads CASSPTSFPSQPQHF. The CDR3 DNA reads TGTGCCAGCAGTCCAACGAGTTTTCCGAGTCAGCCCCAGCATTTT.